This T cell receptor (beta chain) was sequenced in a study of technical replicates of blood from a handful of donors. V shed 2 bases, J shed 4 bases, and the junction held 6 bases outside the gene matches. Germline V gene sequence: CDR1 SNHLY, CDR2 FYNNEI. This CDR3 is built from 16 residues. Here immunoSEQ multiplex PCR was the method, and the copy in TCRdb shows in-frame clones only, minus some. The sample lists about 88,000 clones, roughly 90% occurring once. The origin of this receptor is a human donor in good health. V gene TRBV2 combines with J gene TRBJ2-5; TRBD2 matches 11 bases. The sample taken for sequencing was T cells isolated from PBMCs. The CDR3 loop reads CASSEPGTSGLETQYF. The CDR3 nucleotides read TGTGCCAGCAGTGAACCGGGGACTAGCGGTTTAGAGACCCAGTACTTC.